Shown below are 21 T cell receptor beta chains from a single sample sequenced in a study of T cell clonality in common variable immunodeficiency. This table comes from immunoSEQ multiplex PCR, and its TCRdb copy is limited to in-frame clones, with some not included. The sample contains about 32,000 clones, none of them singletons. Sequenced input: peripheral blood mononuclear cells. The receptor set was obtained from a person aged 18-70 years in good health.

This clone has more than one count but fewer than ten. The read finishes 3 residues shy of the CDR3 end, and the germline J gene is used to complete it. The chain employs TRBV7-9 and TRBJ1-1; 9 positions agree with TRBD1. With V trimmed by 9 bases and J by 5 bases, 10 bases remained unmatched. Germline V CDR1 and CDR2: SEHNR, FQNEAQ (reference sequence). This CDR3 is built from 14 residues. CDR3 in amino acids: CASTGQGRLTEAFF. The CDR3 bases that were read are TGTGCCAGTACGGGACAGGGCAGGTTGACTGAA.

At least ten counts were recorded for this clone. The read terminates 3 residues ahead of where the CDR3 ends, so the germline J gene completes it. The genes are TRBV11-2 and TRBJ1-1; no clear D gene. The V and J ends lost 1 base and 2 bases respectively, with 8 bases between them. Germline CDR1 reads SGHAT; CDR2 reads FQNNGV. The CDR3 contains 14 residues. CDR3 bases read: TGTGCCAGCAGCTTAGCGGGGATCAACACTGAA. Its protein is CASSLAGINTE. The CDR3 in its entirety is CASSLAGINTEAFF.

This clone was counted many times. The read gets to within 3 residues of the CDR3 end, and the germline J gene fills in the rest. This chain links TRBV19 with TRBJ2-3, with 7 bases that match TRBD2. Trimming removed 4 bases from V and 4 bases from J; junction bases left unmatched: 2. The germline gives CDR1 LNHDA, CDR2 SQIVND (reference sequence). CDR3 size: 13 residues. The covered CDR3 bases are TGTGCCAGTAGTACCGGACTAGCAGATACG. Its translation is CASSTGLADT. From start to end, the CDR3 is CASSTGLADTQYF.

This clone came up many times. The observed sequence ends 3 residues before the CDR3 terminus, with the missing tail filled in from the germline J gene. The chain joins TRBV18 to TRBJ2-7; D may correspond to TRBD1 or TRBD2 (5 bases each). The CDR3 consists of 16 residues. Trimming stripped 2 bases from V and 0 bases from J, with 14 bases between. Germline-derived CDR1 and CDR2 are KGHSH and LQKENI. CDR3 DNA (partial): TGTGCCAGCTCACCAGAGGGGTTCCGATCCTCCTACGAG. Encoded protein: CASSPEGFRSSYE. The entire CDR3 is CASSPEGFRSSYEQYF.

The sample holds many counts of this clone. The observed sequence ends 3 residues before the CDR3 terminus, with the missing tail filled in from the germline J gene. This chain links TRBV5-1 with TRBJ2-1; possible D gene TRBD1, 6 bases. V shed 2 bases and J shed 5 bases, with 11 bases lying between them. The CDR3 totals 14 residues. From germline, CDR1 is SGHRS and CDR2 YFSETQ. The covered CDR3 bases are TGCGCCAGCAGCTTACAGGGACGAGACAATGAG. Its translation is CASSLQGRDNE. The full CDR3 is CASSLQGRDNEQFF.

This clone appeared many times. The read is 3 residues too short to cover the CDR3 end, so that end is filled in from the germline J gene. The chain is built from TRBV7-8 and TRBJ1-4; perhaps TRBD1 as D (5 bases). The CDR3 consists of 16 residues. Germline V lookup: CDR1 SGHVS, CDR2 FQNEAQ. Trimming stripped 5 bases from V and 0 bases from J, with 13 bases between. CDR3 bases read: TGTGCCAGCAGCCCCCAAGTGACAGCAACTAATGAAAAA. This codes for CASSPQVTATNEK. The whole CDR3 protein reads CASSPQVTATNEKLFF.

There are many counts of this clone. Coverage ceases 3 residues before the CDR3 finishes, and the germline J gene fills in the end. The rearrangement uses TRBV7-6 and TRBJ1-1, with D perhaps TRBD1 (5 bases). The CDR3 spans 15 residues. The V end was cut by 5 bases, the J end by 4 bases, with 17 bases between. Per germline, CDR1 SGHVS and CDR2 FNYEAQ. The CDR3 here is CASSDRTGEVTEAFF. Partial CDR3 DNA: TGTGCCAGCAGCGATAGGACGGGGGAGGTCACTGAA.

This clone was seen at least ten times. The read falls 3 residues short of the CDR3 end, and the missing part is taken from the germline J gene. This chain links TRBV19 with TRBJ2-7; 11 bases line up with TRBD1. The germline gives CDR1 LNHDA, CDR2 SQIVND (reference sequence). Trimming at V came to 0 bases and at J to 4 bases, leaving 5 bases not matched to a gene. This CDR3 contains 16 residues. The CDR3 bases that were read are TGTGCCAGTAGTATAGAGGGGACAGGGGGATCTTACGAG. Encoded protein: CASSIEGTGGSYE. The whole CDR3 sequence reads CASSIEGTGGSYEQYF.

This clone was observed a handful of times. Sequencing ends 3 residues short of the CDR3 end; the germline J gene provides the rest. The chain has TRBV7-2 and TRBJ1-5; no definite D call. The CDR3 spans 13 residues. The V and J ends lost 3 bases and 7 bases respectively, with 10 bases between them. From germline, CDR1 is SGHTA and CDR2 FQGNSA. The CDR3 protein is CASSLEGPQPQHF. CDR3 bases read: TGTGCCAGCAGCTTGGAGGGCCCGCAGCCC.

This clone was counted many times. The read ends 3 residues shy of where the CDR3 ends; the end is completed using the germline J gene. The rearrangement links TRBV20-1 to TRBJ1-2, with unresolved D. Germline CDR1 is DFQATT and CDR2 is SNEGSKA (reference sequence). Trimming removed 5 bases at V and 4 bases at J, with 14 bases between. This CDR3 is 13 amino acids long. Partial CDR3 DNA: TGCAGTGCTCCCACCTTTCCGGGCTATGGC. Protein: CSAPTFPGYG. From start to end, the CDR3 is CSAPTFPGYGYTF.

This clone was picked up many times. Sequencing ends 3 residues short of the CDR3 end; the germline J gene provides the rest. The chain links TRBV2 to TRBJ2-5; TRBD2 agrees at 10 bases. With 3 bases clipped from V and 5 bases from J, the junction kept 9 bases outside the gene matches. Germline V gives CDR1 SNHLY, CDR2 FYNNEI. This CDR3 has 16 residues. Here the CDR3 reads CASSERSSGGRETQYF. The CDR3 DNA, read in part, is TGTGCCAGCAGTGAGCGGAGTAGCGGGGGGCGGGAGACC.

The table lists this clone with many counts. The read gets to within 3 residues of the CDR3 end, and the germline J gene fills in the rest. The rearrangement joins TRBV19 to TRBJ2-6; TRBD2 matches at 13 bases. After removal of 5 bases from V and 1 base from J, the junction contained 11 bases not matched to a gene. Germline V gives CDR1 LNHDA, CDR2 SQIVND (reference sequence). This CDR3 is 20 amino acids long. The sequenced part of the CDR3 DNA is TGTGCCAGTAGTCAGACTCCGACTAGCGGGAGGAGGTCTGGGGCCAACGTC. Amino acids: CASSQTPTSGRRSGANV. The CDR3 in its entirety is CASSQTPTSGRRSGANVLTF.

This clone was counted many times. The read finishes 3 residues shy of the CDR3 end, and the germline J gene is used to complete it. The chain uses TRBV29-1 and TRBJ1-2; D perhaps matches TRBD1 (5 bases). The CDR3 has 13 amino acids. The germline V and J ends were trimmed by 6 bases and 2 bases, with 13 bases remaining between them. Germline loops: CDR1 SQVTM, CDR2 ANQGSEA. CDR3 amino acids: CSVGIQDNYGYTF. The sequenced part of the CDR3 DNA is TGCAGCGTGGGAATACAGGACAACTATGGC.

This clone occurred many times. Coverage ceases 3 residues before the CDR3 finishes, and the germline J gene fills in the end. The chain combines TRBV7-3 with TRBJ1-1; 7 bases are shared with TRBD1. CDR3 length: 15 residues. After removal of 5 bases from V and 4 bases from J, the junction contained 10 bases not matched to a gene. Germline V gene data show CDR1 as SGHTA and CDR2 as FQGTGA. The CDR3 here is CASSPRMGQTTEAFF. The sequenced CDR3 bases are TGTGCCAGCAGCCCGCGCATGGGACAGACCACTGAA.

This clone was counted at least ten times. The read finishes 3 residues shy of the CDR3 end, and the germline J gene is used to complete it. This rearrangement joins TRBV7-9 to TRBJ1-1, with D possibly TRBD1 on 6 matching bases. This CDR3 is 14 amino acids long. Germline values: CDR1 SEHNR, CDR2 FQNEAQ (reference sequence). V was shortened by 1 base and J by 1 base, with 7 bases between the two germline ends. The DNA read from the CDR3 is TGTGCCAGCAGCTTAGGACAGGCGAACACTGAA. Translating it yields CASSLGQANTE. The entire CDR3 protein reads CASSLGQANTEAFF.

The table lists this clone with many counts. An end of the junction does not agree with germline; a read error may underlie this. The CDR3 end falls 3 residues outside the read, so it is completed with the germline J gene. The chain carries TRBV7-7 and TRBJ2-5, with TRBD2 matching over 8 bases. Germline-derived CDR1 and CDR2 are SSHAT and FNYEAQ (reference sequence). The CDR3 length is 14 residues. CDR3 DNA, as far as it was read: TGTGCTAGCAGCACAACTAGCGGTCAAGAGACC. Residues: CASSTTSGQET. The entire CDR3 protein reads CASSTTSGQETQYF. The entire variable domain, with the rest obtained from reference TRBV7-7 and TRBJ2-5, is as follows: GAGVSQSPRYKVTKRGQDVTLRCDPISSHATLYWYQQALGQGPEFLTYFNYEAQPDKSGLPSDRFSAERPEGSISTLTIQRTEQRDSAMYRCASSTTSGQETQYFGPGTRLLVL.

In regard to this clone: The read finishes 3 residues shy of the CDR3 end, and the germline J gene is used to complete it. The chain uses TRBV19 and TRBJ2-1, with D possibly matching TRBD2 (6 bases). Trimming cost V 7 bases and J 6 bases, with 16 bases left between them. Germline V lookup: CDR1 LNHDA, CDR2 SQIVND (reference sequence). The CDR3 runs 14 residues. CDR3 DNA (partial): TGTGCCAGTACCACTCCGGGACTTCTCAATGAG. Its translation is CASTTPGLLNE. The entire CDR3 protein reads CASTTPGLLNEQFF. The whole variable domain, filled in from reference TRBV19 and TRBJ2-1, reads DGGITQSPKYLFRKEGQNVTLSCEQNLNHDAMYWYRQDPGQGLRLIYYSQIVNDFQKGDIAEGYSVSREKKESFPLTVTSAQKNPTAFYLCASTTPGLLNEQFFGPGTRLTVL.

Concerning this clone itself: The read comes to an end 3 residues before the CDR3 does, leaving the germline J gene to fill in the end. V gene TRBV4-2 combines with J gene TRBJ2-7; D is unresolved. Trimming removed 0 bases from V and 3 bases from J, with 12 bases in between. The CDR3 spans 15 residues. CDR1 is LGHNA and CDR2 is YNFKEQ in the germline V gene. CDR3 amino acids: CASSQDQGTNYEQYF. CDR3 DNA (partial): TGTGCCAGCAGCCAAGATCAAGGCACGAACTACGAG.

This clone was counted at least ten times. The DNA ends 3 residues before the CDR3 does, and the rest of the CDR3 is filled in from the germline J gene. The chain recombines TRBV2 with TRBJ1-1; perhaps TRBD1 as D (5 bases). The ends were cut back, 3 bases at V and 5 bases at J, with 19 bases in the middle. The CDR3 sequence is 16 residues long. Germline V gives CDR1 SNHLY, CDR2 FYNNEI. The CDR3 spells CASSDRGGARTTEAFF. CDR3 bases read: TGTGCCAGCAGTGACAGAGGAGGGGCACGAACGACTGAA.

This clone is labeled as medium-sized. The read ends 3 residues shy of where the CDR3 ends; the end is completed using the germline J gene. The chain links TRBV7-3 to TRBJ2-6; TRBD2 aligns across 8 bases. CDR1 and CDR2 (germline): SGHTA, FQGTGA. V lost 0 bases and J lost 0; bases outside the gene matches: 4. The CDR3 length is 18 residues. The CDR3 DNA, read in part, is TGTGCCAGCAGCTTAACAGGCCTAGCGGGCTCTGGGGCCAACGTC. This gives the protein CASSLTGLAGSGANV. The full CDR3 is CASSLTGLAGSGANVLTF.

As regards this clone: The read halts 3 residues ahead of the CDR3 end, with the missing end drawn from the germline J gene. The genes are TRBV2 and TRBJ2-7; 7 nucleotides line up with TRBD1. Trimming cost V 5 bases and J 6 bases; bases outside gene matches: 7. The CDR3 covers 13 residues. Germline V gene lookup returns CDR1 SNHLY and CDR2 FYNNEI. CDR3 bases read: TGTGCCAGCAGTAGTGGCAGGGGGTCCGAG. Its translation: CASSSGRGSE. The complete CDR3 reads CASSSGRGSEQYF.